Reported below is one T cell receptor beta chain. As yet, its antigen is unknown. Germline assignment: CDR1 MNHNY and CDR2 SVGAGI (reference sequence). Trimming pared 5 bases from V and 3 bases from J, leaving 9 bases between. This CDR3 spans 13 amino acids. The sample originates from a study of cytotoxic CD8 clonotypes in ibrutinib-treated CLL. Study-level results: Higher circulating CD8+ T-cell counts strongly accompanied higher baseline clonality, above age-matched healthy donors. A difference in sampling times existed between sustained-remission and progressing patients.

Here immunoSEQ multiplex PCR was the method, and the copy in TCRdb shows in-frame clones only, minus some. This sample has about 160,000 clones, with under 90% found just once. The J gene is TRBJ2-3, the V gene TRBV6-6; D unresolved. The sample here was PBMCs, taken after 24 months of ibrutinib treatment. The clonotype comes from a human donor with chronic lymphocytic leukemia. DNA of the CDR3: TGTGCCAGCAGTCCCCCACAGACAGATACGCAGTATTTT. This gives the protein CASSPPQTDTQYF.